These 20 T cell receptor beta chains originate from one sample sequenced in a study of T-cell reconstitution after alpha-beta-depleted transplantation in children. TCRbeta library preparation incorporated unique molecular identifiers. TCRdb re-called the PCR reads through MiXCR, storing one row per CDR3 protein. The repertoire has approximately 150,000 distinct CDR3 sequences, 8% to 10% of them found once; the top ten carry around a sixth. Sequenced here: PBMCs, mostly from graft donor cells, sampled 180 days after TCRalphabeta/CD19-depleted stem cell transplant. These receptors were collected from a female patient younger than 10 who had a stem cell transplant for congenital amegakaryocytic thrombocytopenia, so the T cells may come from the graft donor.

This clonotype showed up just a few times. V usage is TRBV4-2 and J usage is TRBJ1-6, with D possibly being TRBD1 (6 bases). The germline V gene encodes CDR1 LGHNA and CDR2 YNFKEQ. V lost 0 bases and J 7 bases, leaving 10 bases between the germline ends. The CDR3 sequence is 15 residues long. CDR3 protein: CASSQEVQGNSPLHF. The CDR3 DNA sequence: TGTGCCAGCAGCCAAGAGGTGCAGGGGAATTCACCCCTCCACTTT.

This clonotype was counted ten times or more. The chain carries TRBV28 and TRBJ1-6; no clear D gene. CDR1 MDHEN and CDR2 SYDVKM come from the germline V gene. Trimming pared 7 bases from V and 12 bases from J, leaving 16 bases between. The CDR3 contains 13 residues. For the CDR3, the DNA is TGTGCCAGCACCGAACGCGGGGTCCAACCCCTCCACTTT. It codes for CASTERGVQPLHF.

This clonotype showed up many times. The chain links TRBV29-1 to TRBJ1-1, with D possibly TRBD1 on 6 matching bases. In germline, CDR1 is SQVTM, CDR2 ANQGSEA. V gave up 4 bases and J gave up 7 bases, with 10 bases separating them. The CDR3 is 11 residues long. The CDR3 DNA reads TGCAGCGTTGGGGAACAGGGTGAAGCTTTCTTT. This encodes CSVGEQGEAFF. The whole variable domain, filled in from reference TRBV29-1 and TRBJ1-1, reads SAVISQKPSRDICQRGTSLTIQCQVDSQVTMMFWYRQQPGQSLTLIATANQGSEATYESGFVIDKFPISRPNLTFSTLTVSNMSPEDSSIYLCSVGEQGEAFFGQGTRLTVV.

This clonotype occurred many times. The chain combines TRBV12-3 or TRBV12-4 with TRBJ2-4, with 9 bases aligning to TRBD1. The V segment lost 4 bases and the J segment 8 bases; nucleotides outside the gene matches: 9. The CDR3 covers 15 residues. The DNA for the CDR3 is TGTGCCAGCAGTTGGAGTGGAGACAGGGGGGACATTCAGTACTTC. Translation gives CASSWSGDRGDIQYF.

This chain links TRBV12-3 or TRBV12-4 with TRBJ2-3, with TRBD2 as a possible D gene (6 bases). The CDR3 covers 15 residues. V lost 8 bases and J 4 bases, leaving 19 bases between the germline ends. CDR3 nucleotide sequence: TGTGCCAGCGGCCAGACGGGAGCTTGGGCAGATACGCAGTATTTT. The encoded protein is CASGQTGAWADTQYF.

At least ten counts were recorded for this clonotype. The gene calls are TRBV20-1 and TRBJ2-7; TRBD2 matches at 9 bases. After removal of 3 bases from V and 4 bases from J, the junction contained 7 bases not matched to a gene. The CDR3 runs to 14 residues. Germline CDR1 and CDR2: DFQATT and SNEGSKA (reference sequence). CDR3 nucleotide sequence: TGCAGTGCTAGGTGGGCGGGAGGGGGGTACGAGCAGTACTTC. Translation gives CSARWAGGGYEQYF.

This clonotype was detected ten times or more. The chain couples TRBV20-1 to TRBJ2-7; no reliable D call. V lost 6 bases and J lost 3, with 12 bases in between. Germline-derived CDR1 and CDR2 are DFQATT and SNEGSKA (reference sequence). This CDR3 comprises 12 residues. The CDR3 DNA is TGCAGTGCGATCCCGTCTGGCTACGAGCAGTACTTC. Translated: CSAIPSGYEQYF.

In its sample, this clonotype was seen a few times. The chain carries TRBV13 and TRBJ2-1; 8 bases line up with TRBD2. Per germline, CDR1 PRHDT and CDR2 FYEKMQ (reference sequence). V shed 4 bases, J shed 8 bases, and the junction held 16 bases outside the gene matches. This CDR3 region has 17 residues. CDR3 region: CASSSYGFGAGGDEQFF. In nucleotides, the CDR3 is TGTGCCAGCAGCTCCTATGGCTTCGGGGCGGGAGGTGATGAGCAGTTCTTC.

For the CDR3, the DNA is TGTGCCAGCAGGACCCCCACAGGGGATGAAGGCTACACCTTC. Translation gives CASRTPTGDEGYTF. The chain is built from TRBV6-2 or TRBV6-3 and TRBJ1-2; 7 bases map to TRBD1. Trimming took 6 bases from V and 8 from J; bases not matched to a gene: 12. Germline V gene sequence: CDR1 MNHEY, CDR2 SVGEGT. This CDR3 has 14 amino acids.

This clonotype was recorded at least ten times. The V call is TRBV20-1, the J call TRBJ1-5, with unresolved D. The CDR3 runs 14 residues. Germline V gene lookup returns CDR1 DFQATT and CDR2 SNEGSKA (reference sequence). The V end was cut by 1 base, the J end by 0 bases, with 7 bases between. The CDR3 DNA follows: TGCAGTGCTAGAGCTGGGGTTAGCAATCAGCCCCAGCATTTT. Encoded protein: CSARAGVSNQPQHF.

This clonotype was counted at least ten times. The rearrangement links TRBV5-1 to TRBJ2-5, with a possible D match to TRBD1 (6 bases). The germline gives CDR1 SGHRS, CDR2 YFSETQ. The CDR3 is 14 residues long. V was pared by 4 bases and J by 1 base, with 11 bases between. The CDR3 reads CASSPDRLQETQYF. CDR3 DNA: TGCGCCAGCAGCCCGGACAGACTCCAAGAGACCCAGTACTTC.

This clonotype has at least ten counts. CDR3 nucleotides: TGTGCCACCAGCCAAAGGGATGAGCAGTTCTTC. Encoded protein: CATSQRDEQFF. The chain recombines TRBV24-1 with TRBJ2-1; D not resolved. V lost 7 bases and J 8 bases, leaving 8 bases between the germline ends. There are 11 residues in the CDR3. Germline CDR1 reads KGHDR; CDR2 reads SFDVKD.

There are a few counts of this clonotype. The J gene is TRBJ2-3, the V gene TRBV4-1; 12 bases are shared with TRBD2. The CDR3 runs 19 residues. With V trimmed by 4 bases and J by 6 bases, 17 bases remained unmatched. Germline V lookup: CDR1 MGHRA, CDR2 YSYEKL. This CDR3 is CASSRDSSRASGGEDTQYF. The CDR3, as DNA: TGCGCCAGCAGCCGAGACTCGAGCAGGGCTAGCGGGGGGGAGGATACGCAGTATTTT.

This clonotype came up many times. The V call is TRBV6-5, the J call TRBJ2-7, with 7 bases matching TRBD2. The CDR3 has 13 residues. V lost 6 bases, J lost 3 bases, and 5 bases stayed unmatched. Germline V gene lookup returns CDR1 MNHEY and CDR2 SVGAGI. Written as DNA, the CDR3 is TGTGCCAGCAGGGGACTACCGAACTACGAGCAGTACTTC. Its translation is CASRGLPNYEQYF.

This clonotype showed up many times. The rearrangement joins TRBV5-1 to TRBJ2-7, with D possibly being TRBD1 (6 bases). The CDR3 loop spans 14 amino acids. V dropped 4 bases and J dropped 4 bases, with 15 bases sitting between them. Germline loops: CDR1 SGHRS, CDR2 YFSETQ. CDR3 coding DNA: TGCGCCAGCAGCCCGACTGCTACAGGGTACGAGCAGTACTTC. Protein product: CASSPTATGYEQYF.

The chain uses TRBV9 and TRBJ2-3, with 10 bases aligning to TRBD2. Trimming at V came to 3 bases and at J to 4 bases, leaving 11 bases not matched to a gene. The germline V gene encodes CDR1 SGDLS and CDR2 YYNGEE. This CDR3 comprises 17 residues. Here the CDR3 reads CASSGISLAGAPDTQYF. In nucleotides, the CDR3 is TGTGCCAGCAGCGGGATTAGTCTAGCGGGAGCTCCAGATACGCAGTATTTT. The full variable domain, rest sourced from reference TRBV9 and TRBJ2-3, is DSGVTQTPKHLITATGQRVTLRCSPRSGDLSVYWYQQSLDQGLQFLIQYYNGEERAKGNILERFSAQQFPDLHSELNLSSLELGDSALYFCASSGISLAGAPDTQYFGPGTRLTVL.

This clonotype was observed many times. The chain combines TRBV20-1 with TRBJ1-3; the D is unclear. The V gene lost 6 bases and the J gene lost 3 bases, with 12 bases spanning the gap. Germline V gives CDR1 DFQATT, CDR2 SNEGSKA (reference sequence). This CDR3 contains 13 residues. CDR3 nucleotides: TGCAGTGCCCCTGGGGATTATGGAAACACCATATATTTT. It yields the protein CSAPGDYGNTIYF.

The gene calls are TRBV20-1 and TRBJ2-1; D is possibly TRBD2 (6 bases). CDR1 and CDR2 from the germline V gene are DFQATT and SNEGSKA (reference sequence). Trimming removed 6 bases at V and 0 bases at J, with 18 bases between. The CDR3 is 16 amino acids. The CDR3 sequence: CSAHSTSSSSYNEQFF. For the CDR3, the DNA is TGCAGTGCCCATTCAACTAGCTCGAGCTCCTACAATGAGCAGTTCTTC.

V gene TRBV7-9 combines with J gene TRBJ1-2; no clear D. The CDR3 loop spans 12 amino acids. Germline V gene sequence: CDR1 SEHNR, CDR2 FQNEAQ (reference sequence). Trimming took off 2 bases at V and 8 bases at J, with 9 bases between the two ends. The DNA of the CDR3 is TGTGCCAGCAGCTTAAGTAACGGAGGCTACACCTTC. Protein: CASSLSNGGYTF.

In this sample, this clonotype turned up many times. This chain connects TRBV12-3 or TRBV12-4 to TRBJ2-5, with D possibly TRBD2 on 5 matching bases. The CDR3 is made up of 12 amino acids. V was pared by 4 bases and J by 7 bases, with 10 bases between. The CDR3 region has the DNA TGTGCCAGCAGTTCGGGTCGGGGGACCCAGTACTTC. This encodes CASSSGRGTQYF.